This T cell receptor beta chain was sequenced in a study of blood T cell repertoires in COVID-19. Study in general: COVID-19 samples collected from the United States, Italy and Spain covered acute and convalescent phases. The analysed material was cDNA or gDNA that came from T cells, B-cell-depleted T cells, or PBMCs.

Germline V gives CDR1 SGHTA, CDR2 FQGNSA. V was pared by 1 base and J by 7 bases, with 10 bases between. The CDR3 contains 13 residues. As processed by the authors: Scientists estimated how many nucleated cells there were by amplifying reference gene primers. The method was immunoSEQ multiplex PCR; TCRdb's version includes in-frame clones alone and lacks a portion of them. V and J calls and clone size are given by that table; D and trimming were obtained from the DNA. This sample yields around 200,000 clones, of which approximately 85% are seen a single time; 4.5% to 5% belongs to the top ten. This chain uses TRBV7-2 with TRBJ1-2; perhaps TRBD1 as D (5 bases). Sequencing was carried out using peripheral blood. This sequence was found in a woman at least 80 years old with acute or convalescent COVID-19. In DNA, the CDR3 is TGTGCCAGCAGCTTAGTAACAGGCAGTGGCTACACCTTC. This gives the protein CASSLVTGSGYTF.